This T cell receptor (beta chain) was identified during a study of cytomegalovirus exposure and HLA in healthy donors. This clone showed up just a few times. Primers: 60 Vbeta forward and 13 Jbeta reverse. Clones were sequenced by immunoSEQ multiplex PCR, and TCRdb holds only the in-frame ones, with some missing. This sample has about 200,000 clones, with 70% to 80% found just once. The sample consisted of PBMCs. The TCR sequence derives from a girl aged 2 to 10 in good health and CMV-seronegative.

The CDR3 nucleotides read TGTGCCAGCAGCTCGGCCCCCAGAGGTGTTGGAAACACCATATATTTT. Protein: CASSSAPRGVGNTIYF. The V and J genes are TRBV5-5 and TRBJ1-3; D not certain. This CDR3 has 16 amino acids. Trimming took 3 bases from V and 3 from J, leaving 16 bases between them. Germline V gives CDR1 SGHKS, CDR2 YYEKEE (reference sequence).